This T cell receptor (beta chain) was observed in a study of blood T cell repertoires in COVID-19. Background on the study: The analysed material was cDNA or gDNA that came from T cells, B-cell-depleted T cells, or PBMCs.

Germline V gene data show CDR1 as SGDLS and CDR2 as YYNGEE. With 0 bases clipped from V and 4 bases from J, the junction kept 0 bases outside the gene matches. CDR3 size: 14 residues. Authors' data handling: For nucleated cells, counts were estimated from reference gene primer amplification. The repertoire was sequenced with immunoSEQ multiplex PCR; TCRdb's copy has only in-frame clones and lacks some. That table furnishes V, J and clone size, whereas the DNA furnished D and trimming. The sample lists some 130,000 clones; around 80% were seen once. The chain joins TRBV9 to TRBJ1-2, with 10 bases lining up with TRBD1. Sequenced material: peripheral blood. The TCR was taken from a woman older than 75 with acute or convalescent COVID-19. The DNA of the CDR3 is TGTGCCAGCAGCGTAGGGGACAGGGGCTATGGCTACACCTTC. Amino acid sequence: CASSVGDRGYGYTF.